This TCR beta chain is from a study of T-cell reconstitution after alpha-beta-depleted transplantation in children. In regard to this clonotype: The antigen is unknown.

Trimming stripped 5 bases from V and 5 bases from J, with 13 bases between. The CDR3 runs to 14 residues. Germline CDR1 reads SGHAT; CDR2 reads FQNNGV. General observations from the study: Surviving recipient T cells and intrathymic progenitors accounted for some patients' high TCRbeta diversity at day 60. T-cell numbers and diversity, one year after transplant, stemmed largely from T cells that were newly produced.

The TCRbeta library was prepared with unique molecular identifiers. Using its own MiXCR run on the PCR reads, TCRdb lists one record per CDR3 protein. The table lists approximately 1,000,000 distinct CDR3 sequences, about 29% of them singletons. This clonotype was obtained from a boy under three years old who had a stem cell transplant for SCID, so the T cells may come from the graft donor. The sequenced sample was PBMCs, mostly from graft donor cells, obtained 360 days after TCRalphabeta/CD19-depleted stem cell transplant. The chain recombines TRBV11-2 with TRBJ2-1, with a possible D match to TRBD1 (7 bases). Here the CDR3 reads CASSRGTENNEQFF. Here the CDR3 DNA reads TGTGCCAGCAGCCGCGGGACAGAGAACAATGAGCAGTTCTTC.